Listed below are T cell receptor beta chains from one sample, sequenced in a study of cytomegalovirus exposure and HLA in healthy donors. Sequencing was performed with immunoSEQ multiplex PCR; in TCRdb, only in-frame clones are kept and a portion is missing. The table lists under 200,000 clones, roughly 13% of them singletons, with approximately 8.3% in the top ten. Sequenced input: PBMCs. These receptors were collected from a man aged 50 to 60 in good health and CMV-seropositive. Each CDR3 is given with its conserved first and last residue. The D gene is left open where the match is weak. Rows may omit the clone size; those that give it use once, few, many or a size class.

TRBD1,TRBJ1-2,.,TRBV7-9,TGTGCCAGCAGTTTCGGGACAGGGGTTGGCTACACCTTC,CASSFGTGVGYTF
TRBD2,TRBJ2-7,few,TRBV7-9,TGTGCCAGCAGCTTAGCTGCGGGGGGGGCCATTGGGCAGTACTTC,CASSLAAGGAIGQYF
.,TRBJ1-2,.,TRBV19,TGTGCCAGTAGGGACTTAAGGGAAGCTAACTATGGCTACACCTTC,CASRDLREANYGYTF
TRBD1,TRBJ2-2,.,TRBV7-2,TGTGCCAGCAGCCCATCGGGACAGGGAAACACCGGGGAGCTGTTTTTT,CASSPSGQGNTGELFF
.,TRBJ2-2,.,TRBV7-7,TGTGCCAGCAGGCCGACAGGCTTGAACACCGGGGAGCTGTTTTTT,CASRPTGLNTGELFF
.,TRBJ2-1,few,TRBV6-4,TGTGCCAGCAGTGACTCATGGGTAAAGAGGAATGAGCAGTTCTTC,CASSDSWVKRNEQFF
TRBD1,TRBJ1-6,.,TRBV11-2,TGTGCCAGCAGCTTTCGACAGGGTTATTCACCCCTCCACTTT,CASSFRQGYSPLHF
TRBD2,TRBJ2-7,few,TRBV19,TGTGCCAGTAGTATTCAATTAGCGGGGGGATACTCCTACGAGCAGTACTTC,CASSIQLAGGYSYEQYF
.,TRBJ1-2,few,TRBV7-3,TGTGCCAGCAGCCCCGACAAAAACTATGGCTACACCTTC,CASSPDKNYGYTF
TRBD1,TRBJ1-3,.,TRBV6-5,TGTGCCAGCAGGGAACAGGGGGCGCGAGGAAACACCATATATTTT,CASREQGARGNTIYF
.,TRBJ1-2,few,TRBV18,TGTGCCAGCTCACCTTCTCTAGGAGGGAATGGCTACACCTTC,CASSPSLGGNGYTF
TRBD1,TRBJ2-5,.,TRBV5-4,TGTGCCAGCAGCTGGACAGGGGTGGGAGAGACCCAGTACTTC,CASSWTGVGETQYF
TRBD1,TRBJ1-1,few,TRBV7-2,TGTGCCAGCAGCACACAGGGGGGGGACACTGAAGCTTTCTTT,CASSTQGGDTEAFF
.,TRBJ1-5,.,TRBV15,TGTGCCACCCATTCCGGAGCATATAGCAATCAGCCCCAGCATTTT,CATHSGAYSNQPQHF